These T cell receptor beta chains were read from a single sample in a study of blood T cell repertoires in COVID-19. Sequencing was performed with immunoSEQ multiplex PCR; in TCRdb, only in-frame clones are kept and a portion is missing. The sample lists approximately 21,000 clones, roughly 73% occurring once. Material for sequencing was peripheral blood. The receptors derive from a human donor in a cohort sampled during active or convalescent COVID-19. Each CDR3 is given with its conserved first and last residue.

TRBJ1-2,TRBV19,CASSIYGASYGYTF
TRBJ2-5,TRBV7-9,CASSPGTSGGKETQYF
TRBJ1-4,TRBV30,CAWSKTSTATNEKLFF
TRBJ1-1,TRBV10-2,CASRGQTAEAFF
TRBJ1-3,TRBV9,CASSTPTGNTIYF
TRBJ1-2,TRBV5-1,CASSSGLQGYTF
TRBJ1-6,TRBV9,CASRGDRTNSPLHF
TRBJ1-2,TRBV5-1,CASSPGLYGYTF
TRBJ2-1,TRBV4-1,CASSQAQGTLMNEQFF
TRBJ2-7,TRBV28,CASCLSPYEQYF
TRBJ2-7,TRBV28,CASSLDMGPSREQYF
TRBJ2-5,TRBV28,CATGGGALETQYF
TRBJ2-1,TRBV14,CASSQLRSSGSLNEQFF
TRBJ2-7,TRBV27,CASGLDPGEQYF
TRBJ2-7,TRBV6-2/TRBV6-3,CASSSGQTYEQYF
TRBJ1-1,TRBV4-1,CASSQGEGGAFRGTEAFF
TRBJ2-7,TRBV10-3,CAISATPGQVFYEQYF
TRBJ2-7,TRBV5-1,CASSPQAGAEQYF
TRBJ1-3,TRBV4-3,CASSQTHATRSGNTIYF
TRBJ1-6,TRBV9,CASRAGDNSPLHF
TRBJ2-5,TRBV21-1,CASSKELVPVQETQYF
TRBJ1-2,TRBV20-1,CSAQVNYGYTF
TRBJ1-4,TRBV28,CASSPPTATNEKLFF
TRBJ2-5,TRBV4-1,CASSQDLLRAGKAKNQETQYF